This T cell receptor (beta chain) was documented in a study of cytomegalovirus exposure and HLA in healthy donors. Study-wide results and caveats: For most TCR sequences rarity was the rule, although some public TCRs occurred in many donors. The listing of fewer than 200 TCR beta chains classed them as cytomegalovirus-associated.

The length of the CDR3 is 12 residues. Germline V gives CDR1 MDHEN, CDR2 SYDVKM. V gave up 5 bases and J gave up 8 bases, with 9 bases separating them. Profiling relied on immunoSEQ multiplex PCR, and the TCRdb table lists in-frame clones only, not all of them. The sample lists about 110,000 clones; about 88% were seen once. The donors belonged to the roughly 110-subject validation cohort, separate from the 666-subject first cohort. This clone has a handful of counts. As yet, its antigen is unknown. Sequenced material: PBMCs. The chain couples TRBV28 to TRBJ2-2; D might be TRBD1 (5 bases). The source of this sequence is a young woman in good health and CMV-seropositive. CDR3 nucleotide sequence: TGTGCCAGCAGTATGTCAGGGGGGGAGCTGTTTTTT. Translated, it gives CASSMSGGELFF.